The 2 T cell receptor beta chains below all came from one sample that was sequenced in a study of OX40 agonist ivuxolimab in advanced cancers. TCRdb's table, derived via immunoSEQ multiplex PCR, lists solely in-frame clones and lacks some. The table shows fewer than 35,000 clones, with roughly 79% occurring only once. The sequencing used CD4+ or CD8+ T cells sorted from blood, collected in a trial of the OX40 agonist ivuxolimab. The receptor set was obtained from an adult with an advanced solid tumor such as melanoma, head and neck, liver or kidney cancer.

The chain is built from TRBV5-1 and TRBJ2-2, with D possibly being TRBD2 (6 bases). V shed 0 bases and J shed 7 bases, with 13 bases lying between them. CDR1 SGHRS and CDR2 YFSETQ come from the germline V gene. The CDR3 extends over 15 amino acids. In nucleotides, the CDR3 is TGCGCCAGCAGCTTGGGTATGGGGCGGGGCGGGGAGCTGTTTTTT. Translated, it gives CASSLGMGRGGELFF.

The V gene is TRBV4-1, the J gene TRBJ2-5, with 8 bases lining up with TRBD2. This CDR3 is 16 amino acids long. Germline V CDR1 and CDR2: MGHRA, YSYEKL. V shed 0 bases, J shed 4 bases, and the junction held 7 bases outside the gene matches. CDR3 nucleotides: TGCGCCAGCAGCCAAGATCAGGACAGCGGGAGAGAGACCCAGTACTTC. Translated: CASSQDQDSGRETQYF.